This TCR beta chain came from a study of tissue T cells after allogeneic stem cell transplantation. The data were produced by immunoSEQ multiplex PCR, yet TCRdb's version contains in-frame clones alone and is incomplete. This sample carries around 4,000 clones, approximately 50% of them seen once, and the ten largest clones take more than 25%. A note on this clone: Gene names and germline refer to mouse. The DNA ends 1 residue before the CDR3 does, and the rest of the CDR3 is filled in from the germline J gene.

The time point was: mouse harvest day 14 after allogeneic transplant. Tail vein injection delivered 10^7 T-cell-depleted bone marrow cells and 10^6 splenic CD5+ T cells. Germline-derived CDR1 and CDR2 are KGHTA and FQNQQP. The length of the CDR3 is 14 residues. This receptor was obtained from a female BALB/c mouse given C57BL/6 T cells with graft-versus-host disease after an allogeneic hematopoietic cell transplant. The sequenced material came from gut tissue. The V call is TRBV23, the J call TRBJ2-5; the table's D call, TRBD1, was not checked against the DNA. The CDR3 DNA, read in part, is TGCTCCAGCAGTCAATCGAACAGCCAAGACACCCAGTAC. Encoded protein: CSSSQSNSQDTQY. The whole CDR3 protein reads CSSSQSNSQDTQYF.